A selection of T cell receptor beta chains follows, all from one sample in a study of Ad26.COV2.S vaccination and SARS-CoV-2 variants. Some clones are missing from TCRdb's copy, which holds only in-frame ones; the method was immunoSEQ multiplex PCR. Altogether around 450,000 clones are present, 90% being singletons, with the ten largest covering approximately 4.3%. The sequencing used peripheral blood, collected in a trial of Ad26.COV2.S vaccine versus placebo. The source is a person between 18 and 59 years old who received the Ad26.COV2.S COVID-19 vaccine or a placebo. Both conserved end residues are part of each CDR3. Fields, in order: V gene, J gene, D gene, clone size, CDR3 DNA, CDR3 protein. D genes are given only for firm matches. A row's size may be missing; if present it is once, few, many or a size class.

v_gene: TRBV30; j_gene: TRBJ2-1; d_gene: TRBD2; abundance: -; CDR3nt: TGTGCCTCTTGGACTAGCGGGAGTTTTGAGCAGTTCTTC; CDR3aa: CASWTSGSFEQFF
v_gene: TRBV19; j_gene: TRBJ2-7; d_gene: -; abundance: -; CDR3nt: TGTGCCAGTAGTCCTGCCGGGACCCCAGCCTCCTACGAGCAGTACTTC; CDR3aa: CASSPAGTPASYEQYF
v_gene: TRBV9; j_gene: TRBJ1-1; d_gene: -; abundance: once; CDR3nt: TGTGCCAGCAGCGTAAAAAGTAACACTGAAGCTTTCTTT; CDR3aa: CASSVKSNTEAFF
v_gene: TRBV27; j_gene: TRBJ2-7; d_gene: -; abundance: -; CDR3nt: TGTGCCAGCAGACAAACTCAGGGGTATTGGTACGAGCAGTACTTC; CDR3aa: CASRQTQGYWYEQYF
v_gene: TRBV4-1; j_gene: TRBJ2-1; d_gene: TRBD2; abundance: -; CDR3nt: TGCGCCAGCAGCCAGGGACTAGCGGGAGGGCTCAATGAGCAGTTCTTC; CDR3aa: CASSQGLAGGLNEQFF
v_gene: TRBV28; j_gene: TRBJ2-3; d_gene: -; abundance: -; CDR3nt: TGTGCCAGCAGTCAGGGAGGATTGGATACGCAGTATTTT; CDR3aa: CASSQGGLDTQYF
v_gene: TRBV28; j_gene: TRBJ2-5; d_gene: TRBD2; abundance: -; CDR3nt: TGTGCCAGCAAACAGGGGCCTACTAGCGGGAGGGCCGTAGAGACCCAGTACTTC; CDR3aa: CASKQGPTSGRAVETQYF
v_gene: TRBV19; j_gene: TRBJ1-5; d_gene: -; abundance: once; CDR3nt: TGTGCCAGTAGTAGGACAAGGAGCCAGCCCCAGCATTTT; CDR3aa: CASSRTRSQPQHF
v_gene: TRBV19; j_gene: TRBJ2-7; d_gene: -; abundance: once; CDR3nt: TGTGCCAGTAGTACCTCCGGGACTGACTACGAGCAGTACTTC; CDR3aa: CASSTSGTDYEQYF
v_gene: TRBV27; j_gene: TRBJ1-6; d_gene: -; abundance: -; CDR3nt: TGTGCCACCAGAGACGGGAGCTCCTATAATTCACCCCTCCACTTT; CDR3aa: CATRDGSSYNSPLHF
v_gene: TRBV7-2; j_gene: TRBJ2-1; d_gene: TRBD2; abundance: -; CDR3nt: TGTGCCAGCAGCTTAGGACCCAGCGGGAGTGGTGAGCAGTTCTTC; CDR3aa: CASSLGPSGSGEQFF
v_gene: TRBV5-6; j_gene: TRBJ1-6; d_gene: TRBD1; abundance: -; CDR3nt: TGTGCCAGCAGCCTGGAAGCCGGGACAGGGAATTCACCCCTCCACTTT; CDR3aa: CASSLEAGTGNSPLHF
v_gene: TRBV18; j_gene: TRBJ1-1; d_gene: -; abundance: few; CDR3nt: TGTGCCAGCTCACCTGCTAGATCCACTGAAGCTTTCTTT; CDR3aa: CASSPARSTEAFF
v_gene: TRBV25-1; j_gene: TRBJ1-1; d_gene: -; abundance: few; CDR3nt: TGTGCCAGCTCCCCTCGGGGGAACACTGAAGCTTTCTTT; CDR3aa: CASSPRGNTEAFF
v_gene: TRBV4-2; j_gene: TRBJ2-2; d_gene: -; abundance: -; CDR3nt: TGTGCCAGCAGCCAAGTTGACCTCCTGGGCGGGACCACCGGGGAGCTGTTTTTT; CDR3aa: CASSQVDLLGGTTGELFF
v_gene: TRBV27; j_gene: TRBJ2-1; d_gene: -; abundance: -; CDR3nt: TGTGCCAGCAGAAGACAGGGAGGTATCAAACTGGCGAAGCAGTTCTTC; CDR3aa: CASRRQGGIKLAKQFF
v_gene: TRBV7-9; j_gene: TRBJ1-1; d_gene: -; abundance: -; CDR3nt: TGTGCCAGCACCATTAACCCCCAAGTCGCTGAAGCTTTCTTT; CDR3aa: CASTINPQVAEAFF
v_gene: TRBV3-1/TRBV3-2; j_gene: TRBJ1-2; d_gene: -; abundance: -; CDR3nt: TGTGCCAGCAGGGAAGACGGGACGACCGGCTACACCTTC; CDR3aa: CASREDGTTGYTF
v_gene: TRBV12-3/TRBV12-4; j_gene: TRBJ1-5; d_gene: -; abundance: -; CDR3nt: TGTGCCAGCAGTTTAGGAACGAATCAGCCCCAGCATTTT; CDR3aa: CASSLGTNQPQHF
v_gene: TRBV19; j_gene: TRBJ2-2; d_gene: TRBD2; abundance: -; CDR3nt: TGTGCCAGCAAACTAGCGGGAGGGCCGGGCACCGGGGAGCTGTTTTTT; CDR3aa: CASKLAGGPGTGELFF
v_gene: TRBV5-4; j_gene: TRBJ2-3; d_gene: TRBD2; abundance: -; CDR3nt: TGTGCCAGCAGCTTAGGGTCTAGCGGGAGGTCCACAGATACGCAGTATTTT; CDR3aa: CASSLGSSGRSTDTQYF
v_gene: TRBV7-8; j_gene: TRBJ2-7; d_gene: TRBD1; abundance: -; CDR3nt: TGTGCCAGCAGCTTCCGGACAGGGAGCTCCTACGAGCAGTACTTC; CDR3aa: CASSFRTGSSYEQYF
v_gene: TRBV9; j_gene: TRBJ2-7; d_gene: TRBD2; abundance: -; CDR3nt: TGTGCCAGCAGCGTAGTCGGGACTAGCGGGGAGCAGTACTTC; CDR3aa: CASSVVGTSGEQYF
v_gene: TRBV5-1; j_gene: TRBJ2-7; d_gene: TRBD1; abundance: -; CDR3nt: TGCGCCAGCAGCTTAACAGGGGCCTACGAGCAGTACTTC; CDR3aa: CASSLTGAYEQYF
v_gene: TRBV5-4; j_gene: TRBJ2-5; d_gene: -; abundance: -; CDR3nt: TGTGCCAGCAGCTTGGCCGCGACGGGGGCACTACAAGAGACCCAGTACTTC; CDR3aa: CASSLAATGALQETQYF
v_gene: TRBV10-3; j_gene: TRBJ1-6; d_gene: -; abundance: -; CDR3nt: TGTGCCATCAGTGAATCGGGGGAGTCACCCCTCCACTTT; CDR3aa: CAISESGESPLHF
v_gene: TRBV7-2; j_gene: TRBJ1-1; d_gene: -; abundance: -; CDR3nt: TGTGCCAGCAGCCGCGGACACACGAACACTGAAGCTTTCTTT; CDR3aa: CASSRGHTNTEAFF
v_gene: TRBV19; j_gene: TRBJ1-2; d_gene: -; abundance: -; CDR3nt: TGTGCCAGTAGTATCGGGACCAGGGGCGTAGATGGCTACACCTTC; CDR3aa: CASSIGTRGVDGYTF
v_gene: TRBV5-1; j_gene: TRBJ2-2; d_gene: -; abundance: once; CDR3nt: TGCGCCAGCAAGCGGTTGCCGAACACCGGGGAGCTGTTTTTT; CDR3aa: CASKRLPNTGELFF
v_gene: TRBV7-3; j_gene: TRBJ2-5; d_gene: TRBD2; abundance: -; CDR3nt: TGTGCCAGCAGCTTACCCAGCGGGAGTCTGGGAGAGACCCAGTACTTC; CDR3aa: CASSLPSGSLGETQYF
v_gene: TRBV7-2; j_gene: TRBJ2-5; d_gene: TRBD2; abundance: once; CDR3nt: TGTGCCAGCAGCTTAGCGGTACTAGCGGGTCTCCAAGCCCTCCAAGAGACCCAGTACTTC; CDR3aa: CASSLAVLAGLQALQETQYF
v_gene: TRBV27; j_gene: TRBJ2-3; d_gene: -; abundance: -; CDR3nt: TGTGCCAGCAGTTTAATGGGAGGGGGGCCAAGCACAGATACGCAGTATTTT; CDR3aa: CASSLMGGGPSTDTQYF
v_gene: TRBV6-4; j_gene: TRBJ2-7; d_gene: TRBD2; abundance: -; CDR3nt: TGTGCCATTCCCGGGGGGGAGATTGAGGGAAGATGTGCGCGGTCCTACGAGCAGTACTTC; CDR3aa: CAIPGGEIEGRCARSYEQYF
v_gene: TRBV27; j_gene: TRBJ1-2; d_gene: -; abundance: -; CDR3nt: TGTGCCAGCAGCAGCGCTGTCGGGTTGTATGGCTACACCTTC; CDR3aa: CASSSAVGLYGYTF
v_gene: TRBV19; j_gene: TRBJ1-2; d_gene: -; abundance: few; CDR3nt: TGTGCCAGTAGTATGGACAGCAACTATGGCTACACCTTC; CDR3aa: CASSMDSNYGYTF
v_gene: TRBV11-2; j_gene: TRBJ1-1; d_gene: TRBD1; abundance: -; CDR3nt: TGTGCCAGCAGCTTACCAGGGGGCTCTGTCGGCACTGAAGCTTTCTTT; CDR3aa: CASSLPGGSVGTEAFF
v_gene: TRBV7-2; j_gene: TRBJ2-1; d_gene: TRBD1; abundance: -; CDR3nt: TGTGCCAGCAGCCCTAGGGACAGGGGATTCGCTGAGCAGTTCTTC; CDR3aa: CASSPRDRGFAEQFF
v_gene: TRBV7-8; j_gene: TRBJ2-1; d_gene: -; abundance: -; CDR3nt: TGTGCCAGCAGCTTAGCGTTAGCTAGGGGGTACAATGAGCAGTTCTTC; CDR3aa: CASSLALARGYNEQFF
v_gene: TRBV18; j_gene: TRBJ2-1; d_gene: -; abundance: -; CDR3nt: TGTGCCAGCTCATCGCTCCCCGGCGATGAGCAGTTCTTC; CDR3aa: CASSSLPGDEQFF
v_gene: TRBV2; j_gene: TRBJ2-1; d_gene: -; abundance: -; CDR3nt: TGTGCCAGCGGTACTGTTGGTAATGAGCAGTTCTTC; CDR3aa: CASGTVGNEQFF
v_gene: TRBV30; j_gene: TRBJ2-4; d_gene: TRBD1; abundance: -; CDR3nt: TGTGCCTGGAGAGGTAGACCGGGACAGGGGACCCTAGACATTCAGTACTTC; CDR3aa: CAWRGRPGQGTLDIQYF
v_gene: TRBV5-4; j_gene: TRBJ1-1; d_gene: TRBD1; abundance: once; CDR3nt: TGTGCCAGCAGACAAACAGGGGGCGCGAACACTGAAGCTTTCTTT; CDR3aa: CASRQTGGANTEAFF
v_gene: TRBV28; j_gene: TRBJ1-5; d_gene: -; abundance: -; CDR3nt: TGTGCCAGCAGTTCCTCCATCCAGCCCCAGCATTTT; CDR3aa: CASSSSIQPQHF
v_gene: TRBV3-1/TRBV3-2; j_gene: TRBJ2-7; d_gene: -; abundance: -; CDR3nt: TGTGCCAGCAGCCTCCGCTACGAGCAGTACTTC; CDR3aa: CASSLRYEQYF
v_gene: TRBV2; j_gene: TRBJ1-3; d_gene: -; abundance: once; CDR3nt: TGTGCCAGCAGGGGTGGGGGAAACACCATATATTTT; CDR3aa: CASRGGGNTIYF
v_gene: TRBV7-2; j_gene: TRBJ1-6; d_gene: TRBD1; abundance: -; CDR3nt: TGTGCCAGCAGCTCCCTGACAGGGGCTAATTCACCCCTCCACTTT; CDR3aa: CASSSLTGANSPLHF
v_gene: TRBV19; j_gene: TRBJ2-1; d_gene: TRBD2; abundance: few; CDR3nt: TGTGCCAGCACCGGGACTAGCGGGAAATGGAATACCAATGAGCAGTTCTTC; CDR3aa: CASTGTSGKWNTNEQFF
v_gene: TRBV15; j_gene: TRBJ2-6; d_gene: -; abundance: -; CDR3nt: TGTGCCACCAGCAGAGATCAGGGCACTGGGGCCAACGTCCTGACTTTC; CDR3aa: CATSRDQGTGANVLTF
v_gene: TRBV10-3; j_gene: TRBJ2-7; d_gene: TRBD2; abundance: -; CDR3nt: TGTGCCATCAGTGAGTCTAGCGGGCGTTACGAGCAGTACTTC; CDR3aa: CAISESSGRYEQYF
v_gene: TRBV27; j_gene: TRBJ1-5; d_gene: TRBD1; abundance: -; CDR3nt: TGTGCCAGCAGTTTAACCCCCCCAACAGGGGGGGGATTATTGTGGCCCCAGCATTTT; CDR3aa: CASSLTPPTGGGLLWPQHF
v_gene: TRBV27; j_gene: TRBJ2-1; d_gene: -; abundance: -; CDR3nt: TGTGCCAGCAGCGCCGGGACCATCCCCAACAATGAGCAGTTCTTC; CDR3aa: CASSAGTIPNNEQFF
v_gene: TRBV4-3; j_gene: TRBJ1-1; d_gene: TRBD1; abundance: -; CDR3nt: TGCGCCAGCAGCCAAGGAATTACAGGGGTTCTGGCTGAAGCTTTCTTT; CDR3aa: CASSQGITGVLAEAFF
v_gene: TRBV6-2/TRBV6-3; j_gene: TRBJ2-2; d_gene: TRBD1; abundance: -; CDR3nt: TGTGCCAGCAGCCCTCCCGGGACAGTGCACGGGGAGCTGTTTTTT; CDR3aa: CASSPPGTVHGELFF